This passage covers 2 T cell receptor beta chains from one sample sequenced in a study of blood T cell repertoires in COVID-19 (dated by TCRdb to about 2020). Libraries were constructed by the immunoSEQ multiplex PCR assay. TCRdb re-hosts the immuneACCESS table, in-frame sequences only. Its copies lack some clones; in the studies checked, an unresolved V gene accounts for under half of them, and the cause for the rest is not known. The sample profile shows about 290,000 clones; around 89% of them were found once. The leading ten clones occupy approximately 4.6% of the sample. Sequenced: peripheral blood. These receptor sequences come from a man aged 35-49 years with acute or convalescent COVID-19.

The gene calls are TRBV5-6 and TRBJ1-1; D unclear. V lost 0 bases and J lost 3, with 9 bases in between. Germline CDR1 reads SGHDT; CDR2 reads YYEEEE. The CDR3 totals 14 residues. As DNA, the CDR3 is TGTGCCAGCAGCTTGGTGTACGCAGACACTGAAGCTTTCTTT. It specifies CASSLVYADTEAFF.

The DNA of the CDR3 is TGTGCCACCATCATGGGAAGCGGAGACTCTGGAAACACCATATATTTT. Its protein is CATIMGSGDSGNTIYF. This rearrangement joins TRBV24-1 to TRBJ1-3; D remains unclear. Germline values: CDR1 KGHDR, CDR2 SFDVKD. The CDR3 totals 16 residues. V lost 8 bases and J 0 bases, leaving 16 bases between the germline ends.